The clone carrying this T cell receptor beta chain was observed at least ten times. As yet, its antigen is unknown. This specimen belongs to a study of T-cell reconstitution after alpha-beta-depleted transplantation in children. Regarding the study as a whole: By about two months after transplant, alpha-beta T cells reportedly arose from several hundred graft clones that had expanded. There were some patients whose high TCRbeta diversity at day 60 came from surviving recipient T cells and thymic progenitors. A year post-transplant, T-cell counts and diversity derived mostly from newly produced T cells.

Germline-derived CDR1 and CDR2 are SGHDN and FVKESK. The CDR3 is 15 amino acids. With V trimmed by 1 base and J by 9 bases, 12 bases remained unmatched. Unique molecular identifiers featured in how the TCRbeta library was prepared. TCRdb called the PCR reads again in MiXCR, with one record for every CDR3 protein. The sample has about 640,000 distinct CDR3 sequences; over 10% are singletons. This sequence was found in a male patient younger than 18 who had a stem cell transplant for acute myeloid leukemia, so the T cells may come from the graft donor. Source: PBMCs, mostly from graft donor cells, taken 360 days after TCRalphabeta/CD19-depleted stem cell transplant. The rearrangement uses TRBV14 and TRBJ2-7, with 7 bases aligning to TRBD1. DNA for the CDR3: TGTGCCAGCAGCCAAGCCTCCTACAGGGGTGTTGGGCAGTACTTC. It specifies CASSQASYRGVGQYF.